This record covers a single TCR beta chain. Seattle enrolled patients during active infection and tracked them longitudinally. As originally analysed: The authors estimated nucleated cell counts from reference gene primer amplification. Sequencing was performed with immunoSEQ multiplex PCR; in TCRdb, only in-frame clones are kept and a portion is missing. For V, J and clone size, that table is used; D and trimming come from the DNA. The sample contains approximately 70,000 clones, about 85% of which appear only once. CDR1 and CDR2 (germline): GTSNPN, SVGIG (reference sequence). CDR3 size: 13 residues. V shed 4 bases and J shed 4 bases, with 13 bases lying between them. The record originates from a study of blood T cell repertoires in COVID-19. In the study overall: Collection of acute and convalescent COVID-19 samples took place in the United States, Italy and Spain. Nucleic acid was either cDNA or gDNA, and it came from T cells, B-cell-depleted T cells, or PBMCs.

The sequence was obtained from a woman in her forties or fifties with COVID-19, enrolled during active disease. This chain joins TRBV30 and TRBJ1-2; weak D call: TRBD1 (6 bases). The sample comprised peripheral blood. The CDR3 spells CAWTGGLLYGYTF. CDR3 nucleotides: TGTGCCTGGACCGGGGGGCTCCTCTATGGCTACACCTTC.